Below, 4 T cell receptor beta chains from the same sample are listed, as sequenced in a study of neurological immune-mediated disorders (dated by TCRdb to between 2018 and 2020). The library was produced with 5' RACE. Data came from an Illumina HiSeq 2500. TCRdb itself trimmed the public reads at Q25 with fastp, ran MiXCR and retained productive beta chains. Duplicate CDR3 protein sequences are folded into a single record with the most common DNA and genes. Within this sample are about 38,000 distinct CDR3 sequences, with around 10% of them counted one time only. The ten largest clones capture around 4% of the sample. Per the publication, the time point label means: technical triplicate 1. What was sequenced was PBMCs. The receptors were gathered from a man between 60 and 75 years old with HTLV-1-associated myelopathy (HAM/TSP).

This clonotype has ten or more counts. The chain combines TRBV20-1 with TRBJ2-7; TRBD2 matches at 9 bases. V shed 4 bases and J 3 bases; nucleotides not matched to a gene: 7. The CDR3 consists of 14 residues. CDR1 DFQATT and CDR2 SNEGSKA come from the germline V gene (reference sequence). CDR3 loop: CSATISGRGYEQYF. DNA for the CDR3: TGCAGTGCTACAATTAGCGGGAGAGGCTACGAGCAGTACTTC.

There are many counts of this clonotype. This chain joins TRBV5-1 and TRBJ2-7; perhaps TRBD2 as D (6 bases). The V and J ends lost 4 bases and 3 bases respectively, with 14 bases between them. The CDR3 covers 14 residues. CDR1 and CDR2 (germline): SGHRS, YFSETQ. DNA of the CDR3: TGCGCCAGCAGCACCCGAGGGACTGGCTACGAGCAGTACTTC. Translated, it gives CASSTRGTGYEQYF.

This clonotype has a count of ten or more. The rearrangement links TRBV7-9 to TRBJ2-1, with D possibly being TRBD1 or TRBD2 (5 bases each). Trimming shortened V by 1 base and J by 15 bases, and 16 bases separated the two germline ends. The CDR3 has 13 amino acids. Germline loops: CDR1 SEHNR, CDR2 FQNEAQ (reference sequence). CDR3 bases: TGTGCCAGCAGCTTAGAGGAAGCCGGGACGCCGTTCTTC. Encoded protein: CASSLEEAGTPFF.

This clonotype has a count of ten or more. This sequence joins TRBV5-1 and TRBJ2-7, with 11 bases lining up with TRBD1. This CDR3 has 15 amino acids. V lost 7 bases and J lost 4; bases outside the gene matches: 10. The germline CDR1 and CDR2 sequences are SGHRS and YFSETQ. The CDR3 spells CASRWAGTGGYEQYF. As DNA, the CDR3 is TGCGCCAGCCGTTGGGCCGGGACAGGGGGATACGAGCAGTACTTC.